This TCR beta chain was identified in a study of blood T cell repertoires in COVID-19. Sequenced by immunoSEQ multiplex PCR; TCRdb stores in-frame clones only, minus some. The sample contains approximately 290,000 clones, around 90% of which appear only once. The J segment lost 1 base and the V segment lost 11 bases, leaving 4 bases of the junction unmatched. CDR1 is MNHEY and CDR2 is SVGAGI in the germline V gene. There are 13 residues in the CDR3. The rearrangement uses TRBV6-5 and TRBJ2-3, with TRBD2 identical over 9 bases. This sequence originates from a woman in her late teens or twenties with acute COVID-19. The sequenced sample consisted of PBMCs or T cells enriched from blood (not recorded which). The CDR3 nucleotides read TGTGCCGGGCGGACTAGCGGCACAGATACGCAGTATTTT. Encoded protein: CAGRTSGTDTQYF.